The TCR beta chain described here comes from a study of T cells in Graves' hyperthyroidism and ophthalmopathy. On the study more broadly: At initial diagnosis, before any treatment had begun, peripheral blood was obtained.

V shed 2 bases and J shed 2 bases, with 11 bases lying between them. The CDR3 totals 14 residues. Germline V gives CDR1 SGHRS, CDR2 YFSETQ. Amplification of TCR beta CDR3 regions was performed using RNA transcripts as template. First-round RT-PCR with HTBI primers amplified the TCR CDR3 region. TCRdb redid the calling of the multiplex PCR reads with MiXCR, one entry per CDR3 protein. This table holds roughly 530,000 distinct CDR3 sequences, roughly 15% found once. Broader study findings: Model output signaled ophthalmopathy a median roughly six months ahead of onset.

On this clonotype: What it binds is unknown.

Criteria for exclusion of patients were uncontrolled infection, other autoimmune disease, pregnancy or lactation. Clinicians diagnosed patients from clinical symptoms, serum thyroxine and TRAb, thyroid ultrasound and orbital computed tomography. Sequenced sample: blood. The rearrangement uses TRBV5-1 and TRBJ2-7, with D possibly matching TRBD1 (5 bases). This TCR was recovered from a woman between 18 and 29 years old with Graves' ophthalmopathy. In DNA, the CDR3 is TGCGCCAGCAGCTTCCAGGACAACCCCTACGAGCAGTACTTC. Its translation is CASSFQDNPYEQYF. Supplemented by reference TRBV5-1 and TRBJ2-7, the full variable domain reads KAGVTQTPRYLIKTRGQQVTLSCSPISGHRSVSWYQQTPGQGLQFLFEYFSETQRNKGNFPGRFSGRQFSNSRSEMNVSTLELGDSALYLCASSFQDNPYEQYFGPGTRLTVT.